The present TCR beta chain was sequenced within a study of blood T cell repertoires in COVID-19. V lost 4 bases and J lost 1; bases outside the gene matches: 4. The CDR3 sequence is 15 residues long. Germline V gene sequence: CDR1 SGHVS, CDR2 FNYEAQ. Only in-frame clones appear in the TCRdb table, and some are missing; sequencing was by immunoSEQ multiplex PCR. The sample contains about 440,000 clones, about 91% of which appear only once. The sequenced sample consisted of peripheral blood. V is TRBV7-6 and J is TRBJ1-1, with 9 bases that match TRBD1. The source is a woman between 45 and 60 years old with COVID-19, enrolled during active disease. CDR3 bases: TGTGCCAGCAGCTCCCTGACAGGGGGGAACACTGAAGCTTTCTTT. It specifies CASSSLTGGNTEAFF.